These T cell receptor beta chains were read from a single sample in a study of vaccination and CD4 T cells after COVID-19. TCRdb processed the PCR reads anew with MiXCR; each CDR3 protein has one entry. The table records approximately 8,800 distinct CDR3 sequences, 61% of them present only once. These receptors' antigens are unknown. The source material was CD4+ T cells from blood, cultured in vitro. These TCRs come from a human donor who had recovered from COVID-19. CDR3s include the opening cysteine and the closing phenylalanine or tryptophan. Fields, in order: CDR3 length, J gene, clone size, D gene, V gene, CDR3 DNA, CDR3 protein. The D gene is left open where the match is weak. Only part of the rows carry a size: once, few, many, or a class if the clone is expanded.

>15|TRBJ2-5|few|TRBD2|TRBV7-6
TGTGCCAGCAGCTCCCCAAGAGCGGGAGAAGAGACCCAGTACTTC
CASSSPRAGEETQYF
>14|TRBJ1-2|-|TRBD1|TRBV4-3
TGCGCCAGCAGCTTCGACAGGGGGCAATTGGGCTACACCTTC
CASSFDRGQLGYTF
>15|TRBJ1-5|-|-|TRBV11-2
TGTGCCAGCAGCTTAGGGCTCGGTAGCAATCAGCCCCAGCATTTT
CASSLGLGSNQPQHF
>14|TRBJ1-2|-|-|TRBV11-2
TGTGCCAGCAGCTTAGAACTGATCGGGGCTGGCTACACCTTC
CASSLELIGAGYTF
>13|TRBJ2-7|-|-|TRBV7-8
TGTGCCAGCAGCGTAGGCAGGGACTACGAGCAGTACTTC
CASSVGRDYEQYF
>14|TRBJ2-5|few|-|TRBV6-2/TRBV6-3
TGTGCCAGCAGTTACACCGGGAGTCAAGAGACCCAGTACTTC
CASSYTGSQETQYF
>13|TRBJ2-7|-|-|TRBV25-1
TGTGCCAGCAGGGGGGAGGCAGACTACGAGCAGTACTTC
CASRGEADYEQYF
>14|TRBJ2-1|few|-|TRBV20-1
TGCAGTGCTAGAGATCAGAGGACTCCCGGCCGACTGTTCTTC
CSARDQRTPGRLFF
>13|TRBJ1-2|-|-|TRBV2
TGTGCCAGCAGTGAAGATCACGAATACGGCTACACCTTC
CASSEDHEYGYTF
>13|TRBJ1-2|-|-|TRBV11-2
TGTGCCAGCAGCCGGCGGGACAACTATGGCTACACCTTC
CASSRRDNYGYTF
>14|TRBJ2-7|-|-|TRBV6-1
TGTGCCAGCAGCCCCCGGCCGGTAGGATACGAGCAGTACTTC
CASSPRPVGYEQYF
>14|TRBJ1-2|-|TRBD1|TRBV6-1
TGTGCCAGCACCAAGGGGACAGGGGGCGTTGGCTACACCTTC
CASTKGTGGVGYTF
>15|TRBJ2-7|-|TRBD2|TRBV6-2/TRBV6-3
TGTGCCAGCACTTACGTCGCGGGGGGGTCCTACGAGCAGTACTTC
CASTYVAGGSYEQYF
>13|TRBJ2-2|-|-|TRBV7-6
TGTGCCAGCAGCTTAGCGGTCACCGGGGAGCTGTTTTTT
CASSLAVTGELFF
>15|TRBJ1-1|-|TRBD1|TRBV7-9
TGTGCCAGCAGCCGCTTCGGACAGGGGAACACTGAAGCTTTCTTT
CASSRFGQGNTEAFF
>15|TRBJ2-5|-|TRBD2|TRBV24-1
TGTGCCACCAGTGATGCGTCTAGCGGGAAAGAGACCCAGTACTTC
CATSDASSGKETQYF
>13|TRBJ2-7|-|-|TRBV12-5
TGTGCTAGTGTTTTTGGGGACGCCTACGAGCAGTACTTC
CASVFGDAYEQYF
>13|TRBJ2-7|-|-|TRBV10-3
TGTGCCATCAAGGGGGGGAGCTCCTACGAGCAGTACTTC
CAIKGGSSYEQYF
>14|TRBJ2-3|few|-|TRBV19
TGTGCCAGTAGTCCCGGGGGACGCACAGATACGCAGTATTTT
CASSPGGRTDTQYF
>13|TRBJ1-1|few|-|TRBV20-1
TGCAGTGCTAGGGGTGACACGAACACTGAAGCTTTCTTT
CSARGDTNTEAFF
>13|TRBJ2-7|few|-|TRBV27
TGTGCCAGCAGGCACAGGGCTGGCTACGAGCAGTACTTC
CASRHRAGYEQYF
>14|TRBJ1-6|-|TRBD1|TRBV12-3/TRBV12-4
TGTGCCAGCAGTTTTAAGGACAGGGGATCACCCCTCCACTTT
CASSFKDRGSPLHF
>15|TRBJ2-3|-|-|TRBV2
TGTGCCAGCAGTGAAGCGTCAGGGGAGACAGATACGCAGTATTTT
CASSEASGETDTQYF
>15|TRBJ2-2|-|-|TRBV7-3
TGTGCCAGCAGCGAATCTTCGGGGGAGGTCGGGGAGCTGTTTTTT
CASSESSGEVGELFF
>15|TRBJ2-3|once|-|TRBV6-2/TRBV6-3
TGTGCCAGCAGTTACGAGAAAACAACCACAGATACGCAGTATTTT
CASSYEKTTTDTQYF
>14|TRBJ1-1|few|-|TRBV2
TGTGCCAGCAGTGAAGCGCTAGGGGCCCCTGAAGCTTTCTTT
CASSEALGAPEAFF
>12|TRBJ2-3|once|-|TRBV20-1
TGCAGTGCAACATCAGGGTCAGATACGCAGTATTTT
CSATSGSDTQYF
>12|TRBJ1-6|-|-|TRBV30
TGTGCCTGGGCAGCAGGGGAGACACCCCTCCACTTT
CAWAAGETPLHF
>16|TRBJ1-1|-|-|TRBV21-1
TGTGCCAGCAGCAGCCCAACAGGGGGCGCAATCACTGAAGCTTTCTTT
CASSSPTGGAITEAFF
>13|TRBJ2-5|few|-|TRBV10-3
TGTGCCATCGGGGGCGGAGCCCAAGAGACCCAGTACTTC
CAIGGGAQETQYF
>15|TRBJ2-1|once|-|TRBV7-8
TGTGCCAGCAGCTTAACCGGGTCCTCCTACAATGAGCAGTTCTTC
CASSLTGSSYNEQFF
>13|TRBJ2-3|-|-|TRBV2
TGTGCCACAGCACGGGAGTTTGCAGATACGCAGTATTTT
CATAREFADTQYF
>15|TRBJ2-5|-|TRBD2|TRBV2
TGTGCCAGCAGCGTTAAGCGGGGACACCAAGAGACCCAGTACTTC
CASSVKRGHQETQYF
>14|TRBJ1-1|-|TRBD1|TRBV20-1
TGCAGTGCAGAGGACAGGGGGCGCCGAACTGAAGCTTTCTTT
CSAEDRGRRTEAFF
>14|TRBJ2-3|-|TRBD2|TRBV28
TGTGCCAGCAGCTTTGGAGCGGGGGCCGGTACGCAGTATTTT
CASSFGAGAGTQYF
>14|TRBJ1-2|-|-|TRBV6-1
TGTGCCAGCAGTGAAGAGGGGACCAACTATGGCTACACCTTC
CASSEEGTNYGYTF
>13|TRBJ1-5|-|TRBD1|TRBV2
TGTGCCAGCAGGGGGCAGGGGGGTCAGCCCCAGCATTTT
CASRGQGGQPQHF
>12|TRBJ1-2|-|TRBD1|TRBV30
TGTGCCAGGGACAGGGGGCGTGAGGGCTACACCTTC
CARDRGREGYTF
>12|TRBJ1-2|-|-|TRBV30
TGTGCCTGGAGTGTAGGACAGTATGGCTACACCTTC
CAWSVGQYGYTF
>14|TRBJ1-5|-|-|TRBV20-1
TGCAGTGCTAGAAAGGGTGAACGGAATCAGCCCCAGCATTTT
CSARKGERNQPQHF
>15|TRBJ1-1|few|TRBD1|TRBV4-2
TGTGCCAGCAGCCAAGAAGGGGACAGGGGGCCCCGGGCTTTCTTT
CASSQEGDRGPRAFF
>13|TRBJ1-2|-|-|TRBV25-1
TGTGCCAGCAGTGAATCACGATTAGGGGGCTACACCTTC
CASSESRLGGYTF
>14|TRBJ2-3|few|-|TRBV25-1
TGTGCCAGCAGTGAAAGGGGGGCGGGAGATACGCAGTATTTT
CASSERGAGDTQYF
>14|TRBJ2-5|-|TRBD2|TRBV20-1
TGCAGTGCATCGCTAGCGGGGAGACAAGAGACCCAGTACTTC
CSASLAGRQETQYF
>14|TRBJ2-7|-|TRBD2|TRBV19
TGTGCCAGTAGTACGGCTAGCGGGATGTACGAGCAGTACTTC
CASSTASGMYEQYF
>12|TRBJ1-2|-|-|TRBV28
TGTGCCAGCAACCCAGGGTATGGTGGCTACACCTTC
CASNPGYGGYTF
>15|TRBJ1-1|-|-|TRBV10-2
TGCGCCAGCAGGTCCATCTCTAAGGGCAGGGATGAAGCTTTCTTT
CASRSISKGRDEAFF
>13|TRBJ2-7|few|-|TRBV25-1
TGTGCCAGCAAGTCGGAAACCTCCTACGAGCAGTACTTC
CASKSETSYEQYF
>15|TRBJ1-5|-|-|TRBV19
TGTGCCAGTAGTATCCCGAGGGGGGTAGATCAGCCCCAGCATTTT
CASSIPRGVDQPQHF
>13|TRBJ2-7|-|-|TRBV7-7
TGTGCTAGCAGCGCCGGGGGGCCAGAGGGGCAGTACTTC
CASSAGGPEGQYF
>13|TRBJ1-2|few|-|TRBV7-2
TGTGCCAGCAGCTCCCCCAAGGCGGGTTGGTATACCTTC
CASSSPKAGWYTF
>15|TRBJ1-5|-|-|TRBV6-1
TGTGCCAGCAGCCAACTAAACAGGGCCAATCAGCCCCAGCATTTT
CASSQLNRANQPQHF
>14|TRBJ1-1|-|-|TRBV20-1
TGCAGTGCCCCCCTGGGGGGGCTCGGCACTGAAGCTTTCTTT
CSAPLGGLGTEAFF
>15|TRBJ1-2|-|TRBD1|TRBV7-9
TGTGCCAGCAGCTTAAAATGGGGACAGGGGTATGGCTACACCTTC
CASSLKWGQGYGYTF
>16|TRBJ1-4|-|-|TRBV18
TGTGCCAGCTCACCGTCGAAGGGGGTGGCTAATGAAAAACTGTTTTTT
CASSPSKGVANEKLFF
>15|TRBJ2-3|once|-|TRBV7-9
TGTGCCACCGCCTTTTCTAGCAGTCCCACAGATACGCAGTATTTT
CATAFSSSPTDTQYF
>14|TRBJ2-2|-|-|TRBV19
TGTGCCAGTATCCCCCGGGGCGCTTCAGGGGAGCTGTTTTTT
CASIPRGASGELFF
>15|TRBJ2-2|-|-|TRBV7-9
TGTGCCAGCAGCTTAGTCCCTAGAGGCACCGGGGAGCTGTTTTTT
CASSLVPRGTGELFF
>12|TRBJ2-5|few|-|TRBV20-1
TGCAGTGCTAGATTGCTCCAAGAGACCCAGTACTTC
CSARLLQETQYF
>15|TRBJ2-3|-|TRBD2|TRBV20-1
TGCAGTGCTAGAGTCCAGCGGGGGAGCACAGATACGCAGTATTTT
CSARVQRGSTDTQYF